These T cell receptor beta chains were read from a single sample in a study of human T cells and chemical hapten exposure. TCRdb re-called the RACE reads with MiXCR, one entry per CDR3 protein. The repertoire holds 100,000 to 150,000 distinct CDR3 sequences, with about 11% as singletons. The source material was whole blood, sampled in connection with sensitization to the hapten diphenylcyclopropenone (DPC). These receptors originate from a woman in her forties or fifties with alopecia areata. Some clones in this sample may be carry-over from other donors' samples. CDR3s include the opening cysteine and the closing phenylalanine or tryptophan. A D gene is named only where the DNA matches it firmly.

V gene: TRBV30; D gene: TRBD1; J gene: TRBJ2-2; CDR3 length: 17; CDR3 protein: CAWSREDRGLYTGELFF
V gene: TRBV29-1; D gene: NA; J gene: TRBJ1-1; CDR3 length: 12; CDR3 protein: CSVEEVNTEAFF
V gene: TRBV20-1; D gene: TRBD1; J gene: TRBJ1-1; CDR3 length: 13; CDR3 protein: CSAGTGVNTEAFF
V gene: TRBV30; D gene: TRBD2; J gene: TRBJ2-7; CDR3 length: 15; CDR3 protein: CAWTIGTSGTDEQYF
V gene: TRBV4-2; D gene: TRBD1; J gene: TRBJ2-2; CDR3 length: 17; CDR3 protein: CASSQDLGTGLTGELFF
V gene: TRBV7-2; D gene: NA; J gene: TRBJ2-1; CDR3 length: 13; CDR3 protein: CASSLTRRDEQFF
V gene: TRBV3-1; D gene: NA; J gene: TRBJ1-1; CDR3 length: 12; CDR3 protein: CASSPARNEAFF
V gene: TRBV7-8; D gene: NA; J gene: TRBJ2-3; CDR3 length: 17; CDR3 protein: CASSLRGAGYSTDTQYF
V gene: TRBV28; D gene: TRBD2; J gene: TRBJ2-5; CDR3 length: 14; CDR3 protein: CASSPLAGKETQYF
V gene: TRBV18; D gene: NA; J gene: TRBJ1-1; CDR3 length: 13; CDR3 protein: CASSPTAGTEAFF
V gene: TRBV7-2; D gene: NA; J gene: TRBJ2-5; CDR3 length: 11; CDR3 protein: CASSPLGTQYF
V gene: TRBV20-1; D gene: NA; J gene: TRBJ1-1; CDR3 length: 14; CDR3 protein: CSARDFWGRREAFF
V gene: TRBV7-3; D gene: NA; J gene: TRBJ2-3; CDR3 length: 14; CDR3 protein: CASSRDLANNTQYF
V gene: TRBV9; D gene: NA; J gene: TRBJ2-5; CDR3 length: 14; CDR3 protein: CASSAEGGAETQYF
V gene: TRBV27; D gene: TRBD1; J gene: TRBJ1-1; CDR3 length: 16; CDR3 protein: CASSSRPRQGRPEAFF
V gene: TRBV11-3; D gene: TRBD1; J gene: TRBJ2-7; CDR3 length: 14; CDR3 protein: CASSLGQGAIGQYF
V gene: TRBV4-1; D gene: NA; J gene: TRBJ2-7; CDR3 length: 16; CDR3 protein: CASSLSLPGSGNEQYF
V gene: TRBV27; D gene: TRBD2; J gene: TRBJ2-5; CDR3 length: 15; CDR3 protein: CASSFFGGVSETQYF
V gene: TRBV10-3; D gene: NA; J gene: TRBJ1-2; CDR3 length: 13; CDR3 protein: CATADVIGTRYTF
V gene: TRBV10-3; D gene: NA; J gene: TRBJ2-3; CDR3 length: 15; CDR3 protein: CATRSPLISGDTQYF
V gene: TRBV20-1; D gene: NA; J gene: TRBJ2-7; CDR3 length: 12; CDR3 protein: CSAVGDSYEQYF
V gene: TRBV20-1; D gene: NA; J gene: TRBJ1-3; CDR3 length: 17; CDR3 protein: CSARDSRQAISGNTIYF
V gene: TRBV13; D gene: NA; J gene: TRBJ2-7; CDR3 length: 15; CDR3 protein: CASSLGVGRGYEQYF
V gene: TRBV5-1; D gene: TRBD1; J gene: TRBJ2-5; CDR3 length: 15; CDR3 protein: CASSSGTGDLETQYF
V gene: TRBV6-6; D gene: NA; J gene: TRBJ1-1; CDR3 length: 15; CDR3 protein: CASRSSTGKNTEAFF
V gene: TRBV18; D gene: NA; J gene: TRBJ1-1; CDR3 length: 13; CDR3 protein: CASSPQGGTEAFF
V gene: TRBV6-6; D gene: NA; J gene: TRBJ1-2; CDR3 length: 13; CDR3 protein: CASSTEVSYGYTF
V gene: TRBV10-3; D gene: TRBD2; J gene: TRBJ2-1; CDR3 length: 16; CDR3 protein: CAISEWGAGAGNEQFF
V gene: TRBV12-3/TRBV12-4; D gene: NA; J gene: TRBJ2-5; CDR3 length: 13; CDR3 protein: CASSYGGRETQYF
V gene: TRBV7-2; D gene: TRBD2; J gene: TRBJ2-7; CDR3 length: 14; CDR3 protein: CASSLEGREWEQYF
V gene: TRBV19; D gene: NA; J gene: TRBJ2-3; CDR3 length: 13; CDR3 protein: CASSRRYGDTQYF
V gene: TRBV12-3/TRBV12-4; D gene: NA; J gene: TRBJ2-4; CDR3 length: 12; CDR3 protein: CASSLGANIQYF
V gene: TRBV12-3/TRBV12-4; D gene: NA; J gene: TRBJ2-2; CDR3 length: 12; CDR3 protein: CASSFPTGELFF
V gene: TRBV5-4; D gene: NA; J gene: TRBJ2-3; CDR3 length: 17; CDR3 protein: CASSTPGPGESTDTQYF
V gene: TRBV6-2/TRBV6-3; D gene: TRBD1; J gene: TRBJ1-1; CDR3 length: 14; CDR3 protein: CASRRTGSGTEAFF
V gene: TRBV2; D gene: NA; J gene: TRBJ1-6; CDR3 length: 15; CDR3 protein: CASSAGGLGNSPLHF
V gene: TRBV5-4; D gene: NA; J gene: TRBJ1-2; CDR3 length: 15; CDR3 protein: CASSLDPEAPGGYTF
V gene: TRBV4-1; D gene: NA; J gene: TRBJ2-3; CDR3 length: 13; CDR3 protein: CASSQAGADTQYF
V gene: TRBV27; D gene: NA; J gene: TRBJ2-7; CDR3 length: 12; CDR3 protein: CASSKVGREQYF
V gene: TRBV12-3/TRBV12-4; D gene: TRBD1; J gene: TRBJ2-7; CDR3 length: 18; CDR3 protein: CASSSRGGQGHSSYEQYF
V gene: TRBV5-4; D gene: TRBD2; J gene: TRBJ2-3; CDR3 length: 19; CDR3 protein: CASSLPFSGGGTSTDTQYF
V gene: TRBV7-9; D gene: NA; J gene: TRBJ2-3; CDR3 length: 11; CDR3 protein: CASREKDTQYF
V gene: TRBV5-6; D gene: TRBD1; J gene: TRBJ1-5; CDR3 length: 16; CDR3 protein: CASSSTGGGDNQPQHF
V gene: TRBV9; D gene: NA; J gene: TRBJ2-3; CDR3 length: 15; CDR3 protein: CASSPPGGVTDTQYF
V gene: TRBV5-8; D gene: NA; J gene: TRBJ2-7; CDR3 length: 15; CDR3 protein: CASSPRVLRNYEQYF
V gene: TRBV27; D gene: TRBD2; J gene: TRBJ2-7; CDR3 length: 16; CDR3 protein: CASSSQSASGVYEQYF
V gene: TRBV15; D gene: NA; J gene: TRBJ1-5; CDR3 length: 14; CDR3 protein: CATSRDRDIQPQHF
V gene: TRBV6-2/TRBV6-3; D gene: NA; J gene: TRBJ2-2; CDR3 length: 15; CDR3 protein: CASSFTGTPTGELFF
V gene: TRBV12-3/TRBV12-4; D gene: NA; J gene: TRBJ1-1; CDR3 length: 14; CDR3 protein: CASSLGSGEGEAFF
V gene: TRBV12-3/TRBV12-4; D gene: TRBD2; J gene: TRBJ2-1; CDR3 length: 12; CDR3 protein: CASSPLAGGQFF
V gene: TRBV5-1; D gene: TRBD1; J gene: TRBJ1-6; CDR3 length: 14; CDR3 protein: CASSSGTGGSPLHF
V gene: TRBV4-3; D gene: NA; J gene: TRBJ2-2; CDR3 length: 16; CDR3 protein: CASSQESQGDTGELFF
V gene: TRBV20-1; D gene: NA; J gene: TRBJ2-3; CDR3 length: 13; CDR3 protein: CSARETFTDTQYF
V gene: TRBV12-3/TRBV12-4; D gene: TRBD2; J gene: TRBJ2-1; CDR3 length: 15; CDR3 protein: CASGTSGSPYNEQFF
V gene: TRBV12-3/TRBV12-4; D gene: NA; J gene: TRBJ1-6; CDR3 length: 14; CDR3 protein: CASTPDGYNSPLHF